This TCR beta chain was observed in a study of blood T cells in healthy people across ages. Notes on the study in general: Whereas aged donors had fewer naive CD4+ cells, long-lived donors had more of them and higher diversity.

The CDR3 is made up of 13 amino acids. CDR1 is DFQATT and CDR2 is SNEGSKA in the germline V gene (reference sequence). In the case of this clonotype: Its antigen is unknown.

A second PCR, run for roughly 7 to 12 cycles, used a sample-barcoded 5' primer plus a J-beta primer mix. From the 5' RACE reads, TCRdb called clonotypes with MiXCR, one entry per CDR3 protein. The data hold roughly 1.9 million distinct CDR3 sequences, with approximately 40% observed a single time. The chain carries TRBV20-1 and TRBJ2-4; possibly TRBD1 for D (6 bases). Judging by the DNA end, TRBJ2-7 fits better; the J call may be wrong. The sample comprised blood. The TCR was taken from a human donor in good health. Here the CDR3 DNA reads TGCAGTGCTAGAGCCTCTCAGGGGAGCGAGCAGTACTTC. As protein: CSARASQGSEQYF.